This TCR beta chain was sequenced during a study of T cells in Graves' hyperthyroidism and ophthalmopathy. Points from the study as a whole: Most thyroid clonotypes expanded above 0.001 appeared in blood too. Ophthalmopathy was separated from stable hyperthyroidism by a 13 V-J model. With a median lead of about six months before onset, the model predicted ophthalmopathy.

This clonotype was observed at least ten times. Antigen unknown. What was amplified from RNA transcripts were TCR beta CDR3 regions. During a first-round RT-PCR of the TCR CDR3, the HTBI primer set was used. From the multiplex PCR reads, TCRdb called clonotypes with MiXCR, one entry per CDR3 protein. The sample includes roughly 710,000 distinct CDR3 sequences, 35% seen only once; the top ten take around 30%. Per germline, CDR1 DFQATT and CDR2 SNEGSKA (reference sequence). CDR3 length equals 14 residues. V lost 0 bases to trimming and J lost 4 bases, with 12 bases between them. V is TRBV20-1 and J is TRBJ2-5; D remains unclear. The receptor was derived from a woman in her 40s with Graves' hyperthyroidism. Sequenced material: blood. CDR3 loop: CSAREFGRVETQYF. The CDR3 region has the DNA TGCAGTGCTAGAGAATTTGGCCGCGTAGAGACCCAGTACTTC.